What follows is one T cell receptor beta chain and its context. These data originate in a study of T cell changes during pregnancy in multiple sclerosis. TCRdb keeps only in-frame clones here, not all; method: immunoSEQ multiplex PCR. Of approximately 94,000 clones in the sample, about 92% were seen once. The junction had 2 bases not matched to a gene; V was cut back by 6 bases and J by 4 bases. This CDR3 has 12 amino acids. In germline, CDR1 is SGHTA, CDR2 FQGNSA. This specimen was peripheral blood, taken after pregnancy. The chain uses TRBV7-2 and TRBJ2-5; 7 bases are shared with TRBD2. This TCR derives from a female donor with multiple sclerosis, enrolled in a pregnancy study. The CDR3 here is CASRTSSETQYF. The CDR3 region has the DNA TGTGCCAGCAGGACTAGCTCAGAGACCCAGTACTTC. Supplemented by reference TRBV7-2 and TRBJ2-5, the full variable domain reads GAGVSQSPSNKVTEKGKDVELRCDPISGHTALYWYRQSLGQGLEFLIYFQGNSAPDKSGLPSDRFSAERTGGSVSTLTIQRTQQEDSAVYLCASRTSSETQYFGPGTRLLVL.